The rows below give T cell receptor beta chains drawn from one sample of a study of early T cells in non-severe SARS-CoV-2 infection. TCRdb processed the 5' RACE reads anew with MiXCR; each CDR3 protein has one entry. The data hold 75,000 to 80,000 distinct CDR3 sequences, with approximately 10% observed a single time. This specimen consisted of whole blood, obtained at baseline. The receptors were sampled from an adult who was a healthcare worker with PCR-confirmed SARS-CoV-2 infection or an uninfected control (not recorded which). CDR3s include the opening cysteine and the closing phenylalanine or tryptophan. Each record gives: V gene, clone size, J gene, D gene, CDR3 DNA, CDR3 protein. A D gene is named only where the DNA matches it firmly. The size field is filled for only some rows; it gives once, few, many or a size class.

TRBV9	many	TRBJ2-6	-	TGTGCCAGCAGCCTAGGGGCGCTTGGGGCCAACGTCCTGACTTTC	CASSLGALGANVLTF
TRBV5-5	few	TRBJ2-3	TRBD2	TGTGCCAGCAGCCTAGGACTAGCCACAGATACGCAGTATTTT	CASSLGLATDTQYF
TRBV5-6	many	TRBJ2-7	-	TGTGCCAGCAGCTTGGAGCTGTACGAGCAGTACTTC	CASSLELYEQYF
TRBV29-1	few	TRBJ2-1	-	TGCAGCGACGAAAGGGGTAGTGAGCAGTTCTTC	CSDERGSEQFF
TRBV12-5	many	TRBJ2-1	TRBD1	TGTGCTAGTGGTGAGGGACAGCCACTCGGTGAGCAGTTCTTC	CASGEGQPLGEQFF
TRBV6-1	few	TRBJ1-5	-	TGTGCCAGTTCAGTGGATAGCAATCAGCCCCAGCATTTT	CASSVDSNQPQHF
TRBV12-2	-	TRBJ2-1	-	TGTGCAAGTCGCTGCTCGGGACTAGCGGGGGGGCCGAGCAATGAGCAGTTCTTC	CASRCSGLAGGPSNEQFF
TRBV29-1	few	TRBJ2-7	-	TGCAGCGTTGAGTTTTTTGGGGACGAGCAGTACTTC	CSVEFFGDEQYF
TRBV9	-	TRBJ1-2	-	TGTGCCAGCAGCGTATTGTCCACCTACACCTTC	CASSVLSTYTF
TRBV7-2	-	TRBJ2-2	-	TGTGCCAGCAGCATCTCCACCGGGGAGCTGTTTTTT	CASSISTGELFF
TRBV4-2	few	TRBJ1-5	TRBD1	TGTGCCAGCAGCCACAATGGGAGGGGGCACGACAATCAGCCCCAGCATTTT	CASSHNGRGHDNQPQHF
TRBV19	many	TRBJ2-1	TRBD2	TGTGCCAGTAGTAGCCCGGCCCGGGGGGGTTCCTACAATGAGCAGTTCTTC	CASSSPARGGSYNEQFF
TRBV12-3/TRBV12-4	-	TRBJ2-5	-	TGTGCCAGCAGTAGGACACAAGAGACCCAGTACTTC	CASSRTQETQYF
TRBV29-1	-	TRBJ2-3	-	TGCAGCGAGCAGGGGACAGATACGCAGTATTTT	CSEQGTDTQYF
TRBV6-4	few	TRBJ1-2	-	TGTGCCAGCAGTGACTCGAGTGAGGGCTATGGCTACACCTTC	CASSDSSEGYGYTF
TRBV6-2/TRBV6-3	once	TRBJ2-3	TRBD1	TGTGCCAGCAGCGACAGGGGAAGCACAGATACGCAGTATTTT	CASSDRGSTDTQYF
TRBV2	many	TRBJ2-7	-	TGTGCCAGCAGATCGCCCGACAGACCCTACGAGCAGTACTTC	CASRSPDRPYEQYF
TRBV6-2/TRBV6-3	-	TRBJ2-1	TRBD2	TGTGCCAGCAGTCCGGGACTAGCGGAAAATGAGCAGTTCTTC	CASSPGLAENEQFF
TRBV6-1	few	TRBJ2-4	-	TGTGCCAGCAGTGAAGGGTTAGACCCTTTAGCCAAAAACATTCAGTACTTC	CASSEGLDPLAKNIQYF
TRBV2	-	TRBJ2-2	-	TGTGCCAGCGGCAGGGACACCGGGGAGCTGTTTTTT	CASGRDTGELFF
TRBV6-1	few	TRBJ2-3	-	TGTGCCAGCAGCGAGGTGGGACGGTTGGTGGCAGATACGCAGTATTTT	CASSEVGRLVADTQYF
TRBV2	-	TRBJ2-7	-	TGTGCCAGCAGGGGAGTCTCCCACTACGAGCAGTACTTC	CASRGVSHYEQYF
TRBV4-2	-	TRBJ2-5	-	TGTGCCAGCAGCCTGGGGACCGAAGAGACCCAGTACTTC	CASSLGTEETQYF
TRBV3-1	few	TRBJ1-1	-	TGTGCCAGCAGCCTAGAGACGGGTGAAGCTTTCTTT	CASSLETGEAFF
TRBV6-1	-	TRBJ2-7	-	TGTGCCAGCAGTGGGAATTGGGGGTACCTCGGGGAGCAGTACTTC	CASSGNWGYLGEQYF
TRBV25-1	few	TRBJ2-1	-	TGTGCCAGCAGGTCGGGACGGATACGATCCAATGAGCAGTTCTTC	CASRSGRIRSNEQFF
TRBV6-2/TRBV6-3	many	TRBJ1-5	-	TGTGCCAGCTTAGGAAGGGCAGGGTACAATCAGCCCCAGCATTTT	CASLGRAGYNQPQHF
TRBV14	many	TRBJ2-4	TRBD2	TGTGCCAGCAGCCAAGGCCTAGCGGGGCTAGCCAAAAACATTCAGTACTTC	CASSQGLAGLAKNIQYF
TRBV28	-	TRBJ2-4	TRBD1	TGTGCCAGCAGTGACAGGGTCGGCCTCGGCATTCAGTACTTC	CASSDRVGLGIQYF
TRBV11-1	-	TRBJ2-1	-	TGTGCCAGCAGCATTTCGCTCAATGAGCAGTTCTTC	CASSISLNEQFF
TRBV7-3	-	TRBJ1-1	-	TGTGCCAGCAGCCCTCAACCGCAGGCTGAAGCTTTCTTT	CASSPQPQAEAFF
TRBV6-5	few	TRBJ1-1	-	TGTGCCAGCACCCGACCCGGCGGGGGCACTGAAGCTTTCTTT	CASTRPGGGTEAFF
TRBV20-1	few	TRBJ2-7	-	TGCAGTGCTCAACGGGGGATTGACGAGCAGTACTTC	CSAQRGIDEQYF
TRBV11-2	many	TRBJ2-1	-	TGTGCCAGCAGCTTATCACAGTTCTACAATGAGCAGTTCTTC	CASSLSQFYNEQFF
TRBV12-3/TRBV12-4	many	TRBJ2-7	-	TGTGCCACACAGGGCCTAACCTACGAGCAGTACTTC	CATQGLTYEQYF
TRBV20-1	-	TRBJ1-2	TRBD1	TGCAGTGCCCTAGGGACAGGGTCCCCCTATGGCTACACCTTC	CSALGTGSPYGYTF
TRBV25-1	many	TRBJ1-4	-	TGTGCCAGCAGTGTGCGGGGGGGGTCGAAGATGGAAAAACTGTTTTTT	CASSVRGGSKMEKLFF
TRBV28	many	TRBJ2-7	-	TGTGCCACGTCGATGGGGTGGCAGAACGAGCAGTACTTC	CATSMGWQNEQYF
TRBV29-1	few	TRBJ2-5	-	TGCAGCGTTACGGACTATCAAGAGACCCAGTACTTC	CSVTDYQETQYF
TRBV6-5	many	TRBJ1-5	-	TGTGCCAGCAGCCAAAGGAGGGCTGGGGGTCAGCCCCAGCATTTT	CASSQRRAGGQPQHF
TRBV7-3	many	TRBJ1-6	-	TGTGCCAGCAGCTTAGACGGAACAGGGAGTTCACCCCTCCACTTT	CASSLDGTGSSPLHF
TRBV12-3/TRBV12-4	many	TRBJ2-3	-	TGTGCCAGCAGTCTAGGGGCCGGGAATACGCAGTATTTT	CASSLGAGNTQYF
TRBV25-1	many	TRBJ1-6	TRBD1	TGTGCCAGCAGTGAAGACAGGGGGTGGGATTCACCCCTCCACTTT	CASSEDRGWDSPLHF
TRBV19	few	TRBJ2-4	TRBD1	TGTGCCAGTAGTCCTCAAGGGACAGCCTACAAAAACATTCAGTACTTC	CASSPQGTAYKNIQYF
TRBV12-3/TRBV12-4	many	TRBJ2-5	-	TGTGCCAGCAGTTTAGAGGTACGGGCTCGTCAAGAGACCCAGTACTTC	CASSLEVRARQETQYF
TRBV12-3/TRBV12-4	few	TRBJ2-1	TRBD1	TGTGCCAGCAGTGCCGGGGCAGGGGGCTCCCCAAATGAGCAGTTCTTC	CASSAGAGGSPNEQFF
TRBV7-8	few	TRBJ2-7	-	TGTGCCAGCAGCTTACCGACTGAGGCGACCTACGAGCAGTACTTC	CASSLPTEATYEQYF
TRBV20-1	-	TRBJ2-3	-	TGCAGTGTAGTAAGGTTCAGCGATACGCAGTATTTT	CSVVRFSDTQYF
TRBV5-4	-	TRBJ1-1	-	TGTGCCAGCAGCTCGGACGAGAACACTGAAGCTTTCTTT	CASSSDENTEAFF
TRBV12-3/TRBV12-4	-	TRBJ2-7	-	TGTGCCAGCAGTGCCCGGGACCGAGCCTACGAGCAGTACTTC	CASSARDRAYEQYF
TRBV7-3	few	TRBJ2-1	TRBD2	TGTGCCAGCAGCCTGAGCGGGGGGTCCCACAATGAGCAGTTCTTC	CASSLSGGSHNEQFF